Listed below are T cell receptor beta chains from one sample, sequenced in a study of intratumoral heterogeneity in liver cancer. Using immunoSEQ multiplex PCR, the repertoire was profiled, and TCRdb retains in-frame clones only, with some absent. This table holds approximately 20,000 clones, approximately 70% found once. The sequencing here drew on tumor-adjacent normal tissue, taken before any cancer treatment. These receptors came from a woman in her sixties or seventies with hepatocellular carcinoma. The CDR3 runs from the conserved cysteine through the conserved F or W. D genes are given only for firm matches.

J,D,V,CDR3
TRBJ1-2,NA,TRBV9,CASSDRGYGYTF
TRBJ1-1,TRBD1,TRBV5-1,CASSWGTGNMNTEAFF
TRBJ2-3,NA,TRBV7-9,CASSLGPGSTDTQYF
TRBJ1-1,TRBD1,TRBV18,CASSQSTGGGSEAFF
TRBJ2-1,TRBD1,TRBV9,CASSPGDRPNEQFF
TRBJ2-5,TRBD1,TRBV27,CASSFVWTGGKQETQYF
TRBJ1-1,NA,TRBV5-1,CASSSSVTYTEAFF
TRBJ1-3,NA,TRBV19,CASKGRASGNTIYF
TRBJ2-7,NA,TRBV21-1,CASSHQVVEQYF
TRBJ1-3,TRBD1,TRBV28,CASSPVDRDPSGNTIYF
TRBJ2-2,NA,TRBV7-9,CASSVNANTGELFF
TRBJ1-1,NA,TRBV18,CASSPENSRGAFF
TRBJ2-7,NA,TRBV9,CASSVDFTSSYEQYF
TRBJ2-3,NA,TRBV30,CAWSTGHRSTDTQYF
TRBJ1-5,TRBD1,TRBV28,CASRSTGGVDQPQHF
TRBJ1-4,NA,TRBV2,CARQGGGKLFF
TRBJ2-1,NA,TRBV19,CASGPQGPPAFF
TRBJ2-7,NA,TRBV9,CASSSQESYEQYF
TRBJ2-3,TRBD2,TRBV7-2,CASSPSGIRTDTQYF
TRBJ1-2,TRBD1,TRBV5-6,CASSGGTTGRRYGYTF
TRBJ1-4,NA,TRBV5-4,CASSVGPTQPNEKLFF
TRBJ2-5,TRBD1,TRBV5-5,CASSLRQGYQETQYF
TRBJ2-7,NA,TRBV21-1,CATRCPGSTPYEQYF
TRBJ1-6,NA,TRBV4-2,CASSQDRQPSPLHF
TRBJ2-3,NA,TRBV9,CASSVEPGTDTQYF
TRBJ2-3,NA,TRBV7-9,CASSLAGSNSDTQYF
TRBJ2-6,NA,TRBV6-6,CASSLRTGRSGANVLTF
TRBJ1-4,TRBD1,TRBV5-4,CASSPTGGHNEKLFF
TRBJ2-2,TRBD1,TRBV5-1,CASSAGTGDVGELFF
TRBJ2-7,NA,TRBV6-1,CASSELRSYEQYF
TRBJ1-2,NA,TRBV7-8,CASSLAPGRASGYTF
TRBJ2-3,NA,TRBV5-5,CASSLGTAQHIDTQYF
TRBJ2-2,NA,TRBV5-6,CASRPLVAGPRNTGELFF
TRBJ1-1,NA,TRBV6-5,CASINRVSNTEAFF
TRBJ2-2,TRBD1,TRBV2,CARARDRGVGELFF
TRBJ1-2,NA,TRBV5-1,CASSYSPLDSNYGYTF
TRBJ2-5,TRBD2,TRBV28,CASSNIAGAETQYF
TRBJ1-5,NA,TRBV15,CATAIHSNQPQHF
TRBJ1-2,NA,TRBV11-2,CASSELQDTYGYTF
TRBJ1-1,TRBD1,TRBV10-2,CASSESRQGLNAFF
TRBJ2-3,NA,TRBV15,CATSRDGRDGTDTQYF
TRBJ2-1,NA,TRBV7-3,CASSPGGQLGAYNEQFF
TRBJ2-5,NA,TRBV10-3,CAISGGRGIETQYF
TRBJ2-1,NA,TRBV5-4,CASSQEASSYNEQFF
TRBJ1-6,NA,TRBV4-1,CASSQDRGRSSYNSPLHF
TRBJ2-3,NA,TRBV5-1,CASSLSHYSTDTQYF
TRBJ1-2,NA,TRBV19,CASSIVGAGRHGYTF
TRBJ2-6,NA,TRBV30,CAWSVMGGQGANVLTF
TRBJ2-7,TRBD1,TRBV9,CASSPRTGGLDEQYF
TRBJ2-3,NA,TRBV9,CASSVGRLTSTDTQYF